This TCR beta chain was documented in a study of CD8 T cells in ankylosing spondylitis. General observations from the study: Eight or nine highly homologous variants formed a TCR beta motif that appeared characteristic of ankylosing spondylitis blood. Clones linked to the disease showed a CD8+ phenotype. They occurred at relatively low frequencies in peripheral blood. There was reportedly significant enrichment of clones that were disease-linked in matched ankylosing spondylitis synovial fluid.

TCRdb fed the 5' RACE reads into MiXCR, producing one record per CDR3 protein. This sample carries 700,000 to 1,000,000 distinct CDR3 sequences, 12% of them seen once, and the ten largest clones take under 0.6%. The CDR3 totals 13 residues. Trimming pared 5 bases from V and 7 bases from J, leaving 17 bases between. Germline assignment: CDR1 DFQATT and CDR2 SNEGSKA (reference sequence). This clonotype has a count of ten or more. Its antigen is still unknown. The sequencing sample was made of blood, either unsorted or a sorted T cell fraction (not recorded which). This sequence was found in a male donor with ankylosing spondylitis. This sequence joins TRBV20-1 and TRBJ1-2; D unclear. As DNA, the CDR3 is TGCAGTGCTCCAGAAGGATCGAGGCTTGGCTACACCTTC. Translating gives CSAPEGSRLGYTF.